This entry lists 19 T cell receptor beta chains sequenced from one sample in a study of T cell responses to AZD1222 COVID-19 vaccine. Sequencing used immunoSEQ multiplex PCR; TCRdb keeps in-frame clones, though not all of them. Seen here are 120,000 to 150,000 clones, around 86% observed once, and the top ten hold 4.1%. The sequenced sample was peripheral blood, obtained on day 0 of MenACWY control vaccination. These receptors were taken from an adult in good health.

The chain joins TRBV18 to TRBJ2-7; 9 nucleotides align to TRBD1. Germline CDR1 and CDR2: KGHSH and LQKENI. The CDR3 has 13 residues. The trim removed 5 bases at V and 5 bases at J, leaving 4 bases unmatched. The CDR3 DNA follows: TGTGCCAGCTCAAGGGGACAGGGCCACGAGCAGTACGTC. It codes for CASSRGQGHEQYV.

V and J are TRBV6-5 and TRBJ1-5, with TRBD1 identical over 7 bases. J was trimmed by 6 bases and V by 6 bases; bases with no gene match: 8. CDR3 length: 14 amino acids. Germline assignment: CDR1 MNHEY and CDR2 SVGAGI. The DNA of the CDR3 is TGTGCCAGCAGCTACAGGGGACAGACTCAGCCCCAGCATTTT. Protein sequence: CASSYRGQTQPQHF.

V gene TRBV19 combines with J gene TRBJ2-3, with 9 positions matching TRBD2. V lost 6 bases to trimming and J lost 0 bases; unmatched junction nucleotides: 4. This CDR3 is 15 amino acids long. In germline, CDR1 is LNHDA, CDR2 SQIVND (reference sequence). CDR3 in amino acids: CASRPSGASTDTQYF. Written as DNA, the CDR3 is TGTGCCAGTAGGCCTAGCGGGGCAAGCACAGATACGCAGTATTTT.

The J gene is TRBJ1-2, the V gene TRBV7-9, with D uncertain. The germline V gene has CDR1 SEHNR and CDR2 FQNEAQ (reference sequence). The CDR3 length is 12 residues. Trimming shortened V by 2 bases and J by 8 bases, and 9 bases separated the two germline ends. CDR3 nucleotides: TGTGCCAGCAGCTTATATCCATCGGGCTACACCTTC. Protein product: CASSLYPSGYTF.

This clone was detected only a few times. V and J are TRBV4-1 and TRBJ1-1, with 12 bases lining up with TRBD1. Trimming removed 4 bases from V and 5 bases from J; junction bases left unmatched: 8. The germline CDR1 and CDR2 sequences are MGHRA and YSYEKL. The CDR3 length is 16 residues. The CDR3 DNA is TGCGCCAGCAGCCCATGGGACAGGGGGCAGGGGACTGAAGCTTTCTTT. Translating it yields CASSPWDRGQGTEAFF.

The genes are TRBV30 and TRBJ2-3; 9 nucleotides agree with TRBD1. Germline loops: CDR1 GTSNPN, CDR2 SVGIG (reference sequence). V lost 5 bases, J lost 5 bases, and 8 bases stayed unmatched. The CDR3 spans 14 residues. The CDR3, as DNA: TGTGCCTGGGGGAGGGACAGGGCTAGAGATACGCAGTATTTT. Translation gives CAWGRDRARDTQYF.

The V gene is TRBV11-2, the J gene TRBJ2-1, with D perhaps matching TRBD1 (6 bases). Germline V gives CDR1 SGHAT, CDR2 FQNNGV. The CDR3 extends over 17 amino acids. V was cut by 2 bases and J by 0 bases, with 14 bases left in between. The DNA of the CDR3 is TGTGCCAGCAGCTTACGCGGACAGCCAAGCTCCTACAATGAGCAGTTCTTC. Its protein is CASSLRGQPSSYNEQFF.

The rearrangement uses TRBV2 and TRBJ1-2; D is uncertain. V lost 3 bases, J lost 7 bases, and 12 bases lay in between. Per germline, CDR1 SNHLY and CDR2 FYNNEI. There are 13 residues in the CDR3. The CDR3 is CASSEWGRAGYTF. DNA for the CDR3: TGTGCCAGCAGTGAGTGGGGTAGAGCTGGCTACACCTTC.

V usage is TRBV19 and J usage is TRBJ2-1; the match to TRBD2 covers 9 bases. The V gene's germline CDR1 is LNHDA and CDR2 SQIVND (reference sequence). V lost 10 bases, J lost 3 bases, and 10 bases stayed unmatched. The CDR3 spans 15 residues. The CDR3 nucleotides read TGTGCCACAGGGGTTAGCGGGGGTCTCTACAATGAGCAGTTCTTC. It specifies CATGVSGGLYNEQFF.

The chain carries TRBV7-9 and TRBJ1-6, with D uncertain. Trimming removed 1 base from V and 8 bases from J, with 6 bases in between. Per the germline V gene, CDR1 is SEHNR and CDR2 is FQNEAQ (reference sequence). The CDR3 length is 13 residues. CDR3 coding DNA: TGTGCCAGCAGCTTAGTTGGGGATTCACCCCTCCACTTT. Protein sequence: CASSLVGDSPLHF.

This clone was seen once. The rearrangement uses TRBV3-1 (or the pseudogene TRBV3-2) and TRBJ1-5; D is undetermined. The V gene lost 1 base and the J gene lost 4 bases, with 14 bases spanning the gap. This CDR3 comprises 16 residues. Germline values: CDR1 LGHDT, CDR2 YNNKEL (reference sequence). This CDR3 reads CASSQGVSLTNQPQHF. In DNA, the CDR3 is TGTGCCAGCAGCCAAGGCGTCAGCCTGACAAATCAGCCCCAGCATTTT.

The chain recombines TRBV28 with TRBJ1-1; D uncertain. The CDR3 length is 15 residues. CDR1 is MDHEN and CDR2 is SYDVKM in the germline V gene. Trimming stripped 1 base from V and 2 bases from J, with 11 bases between. The CDR3 sequence is CASSLFSGVNTEAFF. The CDR3 coding sequence is TGTGCCAGCAGTTTATTCTCCGGGGTTAACACTGAAGCTTTCTTT.

V gene TRBV19 combines with J gene TRBJ2-5; 10 nucleotides align to TRBD2. The CDR3 spans 16 residues. The germline V gene has CDR1 LNHDA and CDR2 SQIVND (reference sequence). The V gene end was trimmed by 3 bases and the J gene end by 1 base; junction bases not matched to a gene: 5. The CDR3 is CASSMGQRGGQETQYF. CDR3 in DNA: TGTGCCAGTAGTATGGGGCAGCGGGGGGGCCAAGAGACCCAGTACTTC.

The chain links TRBV11-2 to TRBJ1-1; 10 bases match TRBD1. Germline CDR1 SGHAT, CDR2 FQNNGV. The CDR3 runs to 16 residues. Trimming removed 0 bases from V and 1 base from J; junction bases left unmatched: 2. The CDR3 bases are TGTGCCAGCAGCTTAGAGACAGGGGGCCCGAACACTGAAGCTTTCTTT. It codes for CASSLETGGPNTEAFF. The full variable domain, with the rest looked up from reference TRBV11-2 and TRBJ1-1, is EAGVAQSPRYKIIEKRQSVAFWCNPISGHATLYWYQQILGQGPKLLIQFQNNGVVDDSQLPKDRFSAERLKGVDSTLKIQPAKLEDSAVYLCASSLETGGPNTEAFFGQGTRLTVV.

J is TRBJ1-6 and V is TRBV18; 7 nucleotides match TRBD1. CDR3 length: 14 residues. Germline V gene lookup returns CDR1 KGHSH and CDR2 LQKENI. The ends lost 6 bases at V and 5 bases at J; junction bases unmatched: 4. CDR3 bases: TGTGCCAGCTCGCGCGACAGGGATAATTCACCCCTCCACTTT. Translating gives CASSRDRDNSPLHF.

This chain connects TRBV5-1 to TRBJ2-3, with 9 bases lining up with TRBD2. CDR3 length: 19 amino acids. Trimming removed 1 base from V and 0 bases from J; junction bases left unmatched: 12. From germline, CDR1 is SGHRS and CDR2 YFSETQ. CDR3 sequence (DNA): TGCGCCAGCAGCTTGCTGGGTAGCGGGGGCCGTGCTAGCACAGATACGCAGTATTTT. Its protein product is CASSLLGSGGRASTDTQYF.

This chain uses TRBV11-1 with TRBJ1-4; TRBD1 might be the D (5 bases). Germline lookup yields CDR1 SGHAT and CDR2 FQDESV (reference sequence). V lost 5 bases to trimming and J lost 11 bases, with 15 bases between them. The CDR3 loop spans 13 amino acids. CDR3 region: CASSPGTAGKLFF. The CDR3 bases are TGTGCCAGCAGCCCCGGGACGGCGGGGAAACTGTTTTTT.

V and J are TRBV3-1 (or the pseudogene TRBV3-2) and TRBJ1-5, with TRBD1 matching 9 bases. Germline assignment: CDR1 LGHDT and CDR2 YNNKEL (reference sequence). The CDR3 covers 15 residues. V lost 1 base, J lost 6 bases, and 4 bases stayed unmatched. The CDR3 sequence is CASSQGDRVGQPQHF. The CDR3 nucleotides are TGTGCCAGCAGCCAAGGGGACAGGGTCGGTCAGCCCCAGCATTTT.

This clone has just a few counts. The chain recombines TRBV2 with TRBJ1-2, with D possibly matching TRBD1 (5 bases). Trimming removed 1 base at V and 13 bases at J, with 13 bases between. CDR1 SNHLY and CDR2 FYNNEI come from the germline V gene. The CDR3 spans 12 residues. In DNA, the CDR3 is TGTGCCAGCAGTGAAGTAAGGCAGGGAGGCACCTTC. Its translation is CASSEVRQGGTF.